This passage covers 19 T cell receptor beta chains from one sample sequenced in a study of EBV T-cell therapy then PD-1 blockade in nasopharyngeal carcinoma. These receptors' antigens are unknown. Generated by immunoSEQ multiplex PCR, the TCRdb table keeps only in-frame clones and is missing some. Of about 17,000 clones in the sample, over 70% were seen once. Treatment in this sample: AdE1-LMPpoly-expanded autologous EBV-specific T-cell therapy followed by anti-PD-1 nivolumab. The specimen comprised CD8+ T cells from blood, sampled at day 0 from a patient whose treatment included autologous EBV-specific T cells and nivolumab. All receptors come from a man aged 35 to 55 with nasopharyngeal carcinoma.

There are a few counts of this clone. The chain is built from TRBV27 and TRBJ2-1, with D uncertain. V lost 0 bases, J lost 7 bases, and 7 bases lay in between. Germline V lookup: CDR1 MNHEY, CDR2 SMNVEV (reference sequence). The CDR3 consists of 13 residues. The CDR3 bases are TGTGCCAGCAGTTTATCGAAAGCTAATGAGCAGTTCTTC. This codes for CASSLSKANEQFF.

The J gene is TRBJ2-3, the V gene TRBV10-2; D unclear. With 2 bases removed from V and 0 bases from J, the gap between germline ends came to 6 bases. CDR1 and CDR2 (germline): WSHSY, SAAADI. The CDR3 contains 14 residues. Written as DNA, the CDR3 is TGCGCCAGCAGTGAGGTCACTAGCACAGATACGCAGTATTTT. Its protein is CASSEVTSTDTQYF.

The chain employs TRBV2 and TRBJ1-2, with 8 bases fitting TRBD1. CDR1 is SNHLY and CDR2 is FYNNEI in the germline V gene. V lost 5 bases and J lost 8; bases outside the gene matches: 13. The CDR3 loop spans 15 amino acids. CDR3 bases: TGTGCCAGCAGTCCCGGGACAGGTGCCTACCAGGGCTACACCTTC. This codes for CASSPGTGAYQGYTF.

This chain uses TRBV12-1 with TRBJ2-2; the table's D call of TRBD2 was not tested on the DNA. TRBV12-1 is a pseudogene. The CDR3 is made up of 17 amino acids. The CDR3 bases are TGTGCCAGCAGACGACGGGGGGGCCGCCCGAACACCGGGGAGCTGTTTTTT. As protein: CASRRRGGRPNTGELFF.

The gene calls are TRBV19 and TRBJ1-1; no clear D. The germline gives CDR1 LNHDA, CDR2 SQIVND (reference sequence). Trimming took off 8 bases at V and 6 bases at J, with 10 bases between the two ends. There are 11 residues in the CDR3. The DNA for the CDR3 is TGTGCCAGTCTCCTCAACTCTGAAGCTTTCTTT. This sequence encodes CASLLNSEAFF. Drawing the rest from reference TRBV19 and TRBJ1-1, the complete variable domain is DGGITQSPKYLFRKEGQNVTLSCEQNLNHDAMYWYRQDPGQGLRLIYYSQIVNDFQKGDIAEGYSVSREKKESFPLTVTSAQKNPTAFYLCASLLNSEAFFGQGTRLTVV.

This clone was detected once. J is TRBJ1-1 and V is TRBV6-2 or TRBV6-3, with 7 bases identical to TRBD1. Germline assignment: CDR1 MNHEY and CDR2 SVGEGT. Germline trimming cut 5 bases from V and 0 bases from J; bases unmatched to any gene: 6. The CDR3 is made up of 15 amino acids. CDR3 sequence (DNA): TGTGCCAGCAGTAACAGGGGACAGTTGAACACTGAAGCTTTCTTT. Translation: CASSNRGQLNTEAFF.

This chain links TRBV9 with TRBJ1-1, with D possibly matching TRBD1 (6 bases). This CDR3 has 13 amino acids. Per the germline V gene, CDR1 is SGDLS and CDR2 is YYNGEE. Trimming cost V 3 bases and J 3 bases, with 9 bases left between them. Here the CDR3 DNA reads TGTGCCAGCAGCGCAGGACAGCACACTGAAGCTTTCTTT. This sequence encodes CASSAGQHTEAFF.

The V gene is TRBV4-1, the J gene TRBJ2-3; TRBD2 matches at 12 bases. Germline lookup yields CDR1 MGHRA and CDR2 YSYEKL. After removal of 2 bases from V and 2 bases from J, the junction contained 2 bases not matched to a gene. This CDR3 is built from 16 residues. CDR3 bases: TGCGCCAGCAGCCAACGACTAGCGGGGGCCACAGATACGCAGTATTTT. Its protein is CASSQRLAGATDTQYF.

The chain has TRBV19 and TRBJ2-7; D ambiguous. The germline V gene encodes CDR1 LNHDA and CDR2 SQIVND (reference sequence). V lost 4 bases and J lost 5, with 12 bases in between. CDR3 length: 13 residues. This chain's CDR3 is CASSTKRSNEQYF. The CDR3, as DNA: TGTGCCAGTAGTACTAAAAGGAGTAACGAGCAGTACTTC.

This clone was recorded only once. The chain joins TRBV5-4 to TRBJ1-3; D is unresolved. The CDR3 runs to 17 residues. Germline CDR1 reads SGHNT; CDR2 reads YYREEE (reference sequence). V was cut by 3 bases and J by 0 bases, with 16 bases left in between. This CDR3 reads CASSSRSPDYSGNTIYF. The DNA for the CDR3 is TGTGCCAGCAGCTCCCGCTCGCCGGACTACTCTGGAAACACCATATATTTT.

J is TRBJ2-5 and V is TRBV7-9, with D unresolved. The germline V gene has CDR1 SEHNR and CDR2 FQNEAQ (reference sequence). V was pared by 1 base and J by 1 base, with 10 bases between. The CDR3 consists of 15 residues. Here the CDR3 reads CASSLGRVRQETQYF. The CDR3 DNA reads TGTGCCAGCAGCTTAGGCCGGGTTCGCCAAGAGACCCAGTACTTC.

The chain joins TRBV13 to TRBJ2-3; a weak D match, TRBD2 (6 bases). V was pared by 3 bases and J by 1 base, with 8 bases between. The germline V gene encodes CDR1 PRHDT and CDR2 FYEKMQ (reference sequence). This CDR3 is built from 14 residues. The CDR3 reads CASSFGGGTDTQYF. DNA of the CDR3: TGTGCCAGCAGCTTCGGCGGGGGCACAGATACGCAGTATTTT.

V is TRBV27 and J is TRBJ2-3; 7 nucleotides match TRBD2. Looked up from germline, CDR1 is MNHEY and CDR2 is SMNVEV (reference sequence). Trimming removed 4 bases from V and 2 bases from J; junction bases left unmatched: 6. This CDR3 has 15 amino acids. CDR3 sequence: CASSSGAGTTDTQYF. The CDR3 bases are TGTGCCAGCAGTTCGGGAGCGGGGACCACAGATACGCAGTATTTT.

This rearrangement joins TRBV6-5 to TRBJ2-5; D may be TRBD2 (6 bases). CDR3 length: 12 amino acids. The germline V gene encodes CDR1 MNHEY and CDR2 SVGAGI. Trimming pared 6 bases from V and 3 bases from J, leaving 8 bases between. The CDR3 DNA reads as TGTGCCAGCAGCTGGGGGGAAGAGACCCAGTACTTC. Translating it yields CASSWGEETQYF.

This clone is a singleton in its sample. CDR3 bases: TGTGCCAGCAGTTTAGTGACAGGGATACTTTATAGCAATCAGCCCCAGCATTTT. The encoded protein is CASSLVTGILYSNQPQHF. This chain links TRBV28 with TRBJ1-5; 7 nucleotides agree with TRBD1. Germline lookup yields CDR1 MDHEN and CDR2 SYDVKM. The CDR3 has 18 residues. The V segment lost 2 bases and the J segment 0 bases; nucleotides outside the gene matches: 10.

The rearrangement uses TRBV7-9 and TRBJ2-7; D remains ambiguous. Germline V gene data show CDR1 as SEHNR and CDR2 as FQNEAQ (reference sequence). The CDR3 has 12 amino acids. Trimming took 5 bases from V and 5 from J, leaving 10 bases between them. The CDR3, as DNA: TGTGCCAGCAGCCCTATAAGGGACGAGCAGTACTTC. Its protein is CASSPIRDEQYF.

This sequence joins TRBV25-1 and TRBJ2-5, with 10 nucleotides matching TRBD2. The CDR3 is 16 amino acids. Germline V CDR1 and CDR2: MGHDK, SYGVNS. Trimming removed 4 bases from V and 5 bases from J; junction bases left unmatched: 10. The CDR3 DNA reads TGTGCCAGCAGTGGACCCAGCGGGGGGGCCTCGGAGACCCAGTACTTC. Protein sequence: CASSGPSGGASETQYF.

This sequence joins TRBV5-1 and TRBJ1-2, with D possibly TRBD1 on 5 matching bases. The CDR3 runs to 13 residues. Per the germline V gene, CDR1 is SGHRS and CDR2 is YFSETQ. Trimming shortened V by 4 bases and J by 8 bases, and 15 bases separated the two germline ends. The CDR3 region is CASSTEGREGYTF. In DNA, the CDR3 is TGCGCCAGCAGCACAGAGGGCAGGGAAGGCTACACCTTC. Full variable domain (outside the CDR3, taken from reference TRBV5-1 and TRBJ1-2): KAGVTQTPRYLIKTRGQQVTLSCSPISGHRSVSWYQQTPGQGLQFLFEYFSETQRNKGNFPGRFSGRQFSNSRSEMNVSTLELGDSALYLCASSTEGREGYTFGSGTRLTVV.

This clone has only one observation. This rearrangement joins TRBV4-2 to TRBJ2-5; 10 bases are a match to TRBD2. Per the germline V gene, CDR1 is LGHNA and CDR2 is YNFKEQ. The CDR3 spans 15 residues. Trimming removed 4 bases from V and 3 bases from J; junction bases left unmatched: 5. The CDR3 sequence: CASSLSGGLEETQYF. The CDR3 DNA is TGTGCCAGCAGCCTTAGCGGGGGGTTGGAAGAGACCCAGTACTTC.